The clone carrying this T cell receptor beta chain was found a few times. V lost 0 bases to trimming and J lost 1 base; unmatched junction nucleotides: 4. CDR3 size: 16 residues. Germline CDR1 is LGHNA and CDR2 is YSLEER. The sample is drawn from a study of patients and donors after allogeneic stem cell transplantation. TCRdb recomputed calls from the RT-PCR reads with MiXCR, one row per CDR3 protein. The table has some 880,000 distinct CDR3 sequences, more than 15% seen once. The V gene is TRBV4-3, the J gene TRBJ2-7, with 9 bases matching TRBD1. Sequenced: blood, either unsorted or a sorted T cell fraction (not recorded which). The sequence derives from a human donor who was either an allogeneic HSCT recipient or a stem cell or donor lymphocyte infusion donor (not recorded which). It is not recorded whose cells these are; they may come from a transplant donor. This CDR3 reads CASSQDLGQGSYEQYF. DNA for the CDR3: TGCGCCAGCAGCCAAGATCTGGGACAGGGTTCCTACGAGCAGTACTTC.